This TCR beta chain was captured in a study of STAT5B mutations in CD4+ large granular lymphocyte leukemia. The study's findings and limits: Data were not HLA-matched across samples. CD4-sorted patient repertoires seemed more clonal than healthy CD4+ repertoires. 8/27 top patient clones versus 2/35 control clones were TRBV06-family.

This clone came up a few times. Its specificity is unknown. The assay was run at survey level. The assay was immunoSEQ multiplex PCR, and TCRdb's table has in-frame clones only and misses some. This sample yields about 30,000 clones, of which approximately 76% are seen a single time; approximately 0.45% belongs to the top ten. Germline CDR1 is MGHRA and CDR2 is YSYEKL. This CDR3 contains 16 residues. The J segment lost 5 bases and the V segment lost 3 bases, leaving 13 bases of the junction unmatched. The receptor's source is a human donor in good health. The chain has TRBV4-1 and TRBJ2-7; 7 nucleotides match TRBD1. The specimen was CD4+ T cells from blood buffy coats. CDR3: CASSQGQTGFLDEQYF. DNA of the CDR3: TGCGCCAGCAGCCAGGGACAGACAGGCTTCTTGGACGAGCAGTACTTC.